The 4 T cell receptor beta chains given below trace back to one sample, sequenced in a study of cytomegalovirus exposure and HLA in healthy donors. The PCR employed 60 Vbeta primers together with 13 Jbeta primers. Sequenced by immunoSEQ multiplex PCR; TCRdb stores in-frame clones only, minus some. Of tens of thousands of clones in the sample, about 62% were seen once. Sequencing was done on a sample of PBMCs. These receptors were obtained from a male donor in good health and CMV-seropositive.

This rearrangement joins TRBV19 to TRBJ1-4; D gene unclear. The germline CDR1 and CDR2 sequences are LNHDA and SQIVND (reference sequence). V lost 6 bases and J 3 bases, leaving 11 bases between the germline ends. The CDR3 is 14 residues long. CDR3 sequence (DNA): TGTGCCAGTAGAACGGGATCTGCTAATGAAAAACTGTTTTTT. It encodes CASRTGSANEKLFF.

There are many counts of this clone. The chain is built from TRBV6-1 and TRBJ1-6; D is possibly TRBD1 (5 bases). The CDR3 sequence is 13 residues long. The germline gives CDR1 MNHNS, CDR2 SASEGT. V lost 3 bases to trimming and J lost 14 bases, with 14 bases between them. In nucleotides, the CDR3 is TGTGCCAGCAGTGACAGGGAGGTTTCGTCCCTCCACTTT. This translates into CASSDREVSSLHF.

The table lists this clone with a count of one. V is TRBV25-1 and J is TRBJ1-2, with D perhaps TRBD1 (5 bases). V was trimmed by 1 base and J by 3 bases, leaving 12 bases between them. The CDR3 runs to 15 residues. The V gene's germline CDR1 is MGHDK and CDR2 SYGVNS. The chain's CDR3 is CASSEFPGSYYGYTF. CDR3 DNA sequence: TGTGCCAGCAGTGAATTTCCAGGGTCTTACTATGGCTACACCTTC.

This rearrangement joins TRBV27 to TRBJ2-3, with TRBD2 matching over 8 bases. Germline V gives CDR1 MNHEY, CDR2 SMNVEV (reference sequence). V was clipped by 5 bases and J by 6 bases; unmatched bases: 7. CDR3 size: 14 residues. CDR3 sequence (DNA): TGTGCCAGCAGTCGGGGACTAGTAGGGGATACGCAGTATTTT. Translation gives CASSRGLVGDTQYF.